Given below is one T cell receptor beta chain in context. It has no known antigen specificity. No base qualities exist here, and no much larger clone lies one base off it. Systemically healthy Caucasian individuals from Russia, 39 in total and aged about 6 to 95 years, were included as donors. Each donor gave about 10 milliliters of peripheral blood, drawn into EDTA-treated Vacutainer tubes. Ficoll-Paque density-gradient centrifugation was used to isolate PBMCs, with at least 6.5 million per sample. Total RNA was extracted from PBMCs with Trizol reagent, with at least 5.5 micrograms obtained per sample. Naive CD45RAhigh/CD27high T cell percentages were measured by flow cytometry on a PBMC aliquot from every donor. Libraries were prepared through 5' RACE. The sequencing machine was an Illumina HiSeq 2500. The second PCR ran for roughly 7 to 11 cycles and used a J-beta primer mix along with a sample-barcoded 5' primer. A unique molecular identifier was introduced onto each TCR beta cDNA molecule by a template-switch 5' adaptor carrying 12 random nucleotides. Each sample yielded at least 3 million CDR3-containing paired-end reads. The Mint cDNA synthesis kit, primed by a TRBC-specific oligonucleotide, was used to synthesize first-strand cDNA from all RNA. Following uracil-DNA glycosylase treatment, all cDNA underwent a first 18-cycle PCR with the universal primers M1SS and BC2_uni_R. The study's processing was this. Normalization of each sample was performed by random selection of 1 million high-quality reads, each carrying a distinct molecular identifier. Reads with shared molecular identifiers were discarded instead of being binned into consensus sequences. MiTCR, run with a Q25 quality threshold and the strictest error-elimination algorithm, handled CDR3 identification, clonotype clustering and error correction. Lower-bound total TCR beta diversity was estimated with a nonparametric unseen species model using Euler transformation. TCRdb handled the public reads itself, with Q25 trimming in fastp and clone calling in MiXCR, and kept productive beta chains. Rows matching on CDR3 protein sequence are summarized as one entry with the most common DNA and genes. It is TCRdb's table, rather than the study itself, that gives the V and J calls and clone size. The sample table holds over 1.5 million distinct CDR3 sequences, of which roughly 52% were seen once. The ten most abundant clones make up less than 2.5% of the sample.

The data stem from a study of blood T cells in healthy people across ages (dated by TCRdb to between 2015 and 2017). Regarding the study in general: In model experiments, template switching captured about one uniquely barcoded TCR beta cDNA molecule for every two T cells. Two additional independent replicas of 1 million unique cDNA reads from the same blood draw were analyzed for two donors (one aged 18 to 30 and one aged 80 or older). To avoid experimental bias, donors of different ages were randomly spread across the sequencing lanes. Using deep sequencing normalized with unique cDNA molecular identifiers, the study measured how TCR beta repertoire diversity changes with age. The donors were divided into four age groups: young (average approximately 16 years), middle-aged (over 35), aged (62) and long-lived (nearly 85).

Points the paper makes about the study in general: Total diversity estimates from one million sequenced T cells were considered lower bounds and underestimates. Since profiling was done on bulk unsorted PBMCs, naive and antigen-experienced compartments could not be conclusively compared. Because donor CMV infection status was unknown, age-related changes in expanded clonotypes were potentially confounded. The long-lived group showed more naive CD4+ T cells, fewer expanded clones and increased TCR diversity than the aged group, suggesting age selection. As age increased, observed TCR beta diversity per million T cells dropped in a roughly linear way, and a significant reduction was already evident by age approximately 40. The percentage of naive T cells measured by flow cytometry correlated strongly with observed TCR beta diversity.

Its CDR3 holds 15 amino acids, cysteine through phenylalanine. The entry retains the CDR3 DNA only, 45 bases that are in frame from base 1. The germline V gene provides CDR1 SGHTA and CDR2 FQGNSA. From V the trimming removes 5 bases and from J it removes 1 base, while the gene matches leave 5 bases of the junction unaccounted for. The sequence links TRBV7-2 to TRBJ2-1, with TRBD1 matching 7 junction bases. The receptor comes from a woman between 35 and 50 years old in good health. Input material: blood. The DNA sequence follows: TGTGCCAGCAGCCATCGACAGGGTTCCTACAATGAGCAGTTCTTC. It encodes CASSHRQGSYNEQFF.